Listed below are T cell receptor beta chains from one sample, sequenced in a study of cytomegalovirus exposure and HLA in healthy donors. The protocol was immunoSEQ multiplex PCR, while the TCRdb copy is restricted to in-frame clones and leaves out a portion. The data contain over 150,000 clones, 65% to 90% of them seen just once; the ten biggest clones take up about a fifth. Sequencing was done on a sample of PBMCs. The receptors were sampled from a man aged 18 to 29 in good health and CMV-seropositive. Each CDR3 is given with its conserved first and last residue. Each record gives: V gene, clone size, J gene, D gene, CDR3 DNA, CDR3 protein. The D gene is left open where the match is weak. Clone size, where shown, is once, few, many, or a class for clones that have expanded.

TRBV29-1,-,TRBJ1-1,TRBD1,TGCAGCGTTGTGGGAGACAGGGCGAACACTGAAGCTTTCTTT,CSVVGDRANTEAFF
TRBV6-5,few,TRBJ1-2,-,TGTGCCAGCAGTTACTCCCCAACAGGAGATCCCGATGGCTACACCTTC,CASSYSPTGDPDGYTF
TRBV6-5,-,TRBJ2-2,TRBD1,TGTGCCAGCAGCCGACAGGGGGCCGTGACCGGGGAGCTGTTTTTT,CASSRQGAVTGELFF
TRBV7-2,few,TRBJ1-5,-,TGTGCCAGCAGCCCAAGGGGGAATCAGCCCCAGCATTTT,CASSPRGNQPQHF
TRBV28,-,TRBJ2-5,TRBD1,TGTGCCAGCAGACCCGCCGGGACAGGGGGAGAAGAGACCCAGTACTTC,CASRPAGTGGEETQYF
TRBV9,-,TRBJ2-7,-,TGTGCCAGCAGCGTAGCGGAGGGAGCCTACGAGCAGTACTTC,CASSVAEGAYEQYF
TRBV5-1,once,TRBJ2-2,TRBD2,TGCGCCAGCAGCTTTAGAAGCGGGAGCCTGGGCACCGGGGAGCTGTTTTTT,CASSFRSGSLGTGELFF
TRBV6-1,few,TRBJ1-6,-,TGTGCCAGCAGTGAGAAGAGATGGGGAGCCTCACCCCTCCACTTT,CASSEKRWGASPLHF
TRBV2,-,TRBJ2-2,TRBD2,TGTGCCAGCAGGGGAGGACTAGCGGGCCTCACCGGGGAGCTGTTTTTT,CASRGGLAGLTGELFF
TRBV7-9,-,TRBJ1-2,TRBD1,TGTGCCAGCAGCTCGACAGGGAACTATGGCTACACCTTC,CASSSTGNYGYTF
TRBV25-1,-,TRBJ1-5,-,TGTGCCAGCCTGCTTCAGGGGAGCAATCAGCCCCAGCATTTT,CASLLQGSNQPQHF
TRBV4-2,-,TRBJ2-7,-,TGTGCCAGCAGCCAAGGATGGGACTCCACCTACGAGCAGTACTTC,CASSQGWDSTYEQYF
TRBV9,-,TRBJ2-3,-,TGTGCCAGCAGCGAGGGGGGGGCGGCTAGCACAGATACGCAGTATTTT,CASSEGGAASTDTQYF
TRBV28,once,TRBJ1-5,-,TGTGCCAGCAGGCCCCCTATCCTCGGGTATAGCAATCAGCCCCAGCATTTT,CASRPPILGYSNQPQHF
TRBV4-3,-,TRBJ2-5,TRBD1,TGCGCCAGCAGCCAAGACGGTCGACAGGGGGCCGGGGAGACCCAGTACTTC,CASSQDGRQGAGETQYF
TRBV2,-,TRBJ1-5,-,TGTGCCAGCAGGTCAGGAGACTACAGCAATCAGCCCCAGCATTTT,CASRSGDYSNQPQHF
TRBV30,-,TRBJ2-1,-,TGTGCCTGGAGTCTGGTAGTCGAGCAGTTCTTC,CAWSLVVEQFF
TRBV2,-,TRBJ2-7,TRBD1,TGTGCCAGCATACGAGGGGGCGCGAGAGACGAGCAGTACTTC,CASIRGGARDEQYF
TRBV30,-,TRBJ1-5,-,TGTGCCTGGAGTGTACTGCGTGGCAATCAGCCCCAGCATTTT,CAWSVLRGNQPQHF
TRBV7-3,-,TRBJ2-3,TRBD2,TGTGCCAGCAGCTTTACCGGGACTAGCGGGTTTACAGATACGCAGTATTTT,CASSFTGTSGFTDTQYF
TRBV6-5,-,TRBJ2-5,-,TGTGCCAGCACCCCTGCGGCGGTGGAGACCCAGTACTTC,CASTPAAVETQYF
TRBV12-2,-,TRBJ2-2,-,TGTGCAAGTCGCCTAAGACACAACACCGGGGAGCTGTTTTTT,CASRLRHNTGELFF
TRBV29-1,-,TRBJ2-4,-,TGCAGCATCTACGGGGGGCCTCTAGCCAAAAACATTCAGTACTTC,CSIYGGPLAKNIQYF
TRBV27,-,TRBJ2-6,-,TGTGCCAGCAGTTTTAGGACAGTCCCCCTCTCTGGGGCCAACGTCCTGACTTTC,CASSFRTVPLSGANVLTF
TRBV19,-,TRBJ1-2,TRBD1,TGTGCCAGTAGTATAGATCTCAGGGGGGACGGCTACACCTTC,CASSIDLRGDGYTF
TRBV29-1,-,TRBJ1-1,-,TGCAGCGTTAGAACAGGCCCGGTAGCTTTCTTT,CSVRTGPVAFF
TRBV19,-,TRBJ1-2,TRBD1,TGTGCCAGTAGGGTCACAGGGGTCAAGGGTGGCTACACCTTC,CASRVTGVKGGYTF
TRBV6-4,-,TRBJ2-7,-,TGTGCCGGCTTATGGACTCCGAGCTCCTACGAGCAGTACTTC,CAGLWTPSSYEQYF
TRBV10-2,-,TRBJ1-5,-,TGCGCCAGCAGTGTGCAGAGCAATCAGCCCCAGCATTTT,CASSVQSNQPQHF
TRBV27,-,TRBJ1-5,-,TGTGCCAGCAGTCTCTCAGGGCGACAGGCCGGCAATCAGCCCCAGCATTTT,CASSLSGRQAGNQPQHF
TRBV7-2,-,TRBJ2-7,TRBD1,TGTGCCAGCAGACCCTGGACAGGGGAGGAGTACGAGCAGTACTTC,CASRPWTGEEYEQYF
TRBV5-6,once,TRBJ2-7,TRBD2,TGTGCCAGCAGCTTCGAGTTAGCGGGAGCAAGGGGGGAGCAGTACTTC,CASSFELAGARGEQYF
TRBV7-2,-,TRBJ2-4,TRBD2,TGTGCCAGCAGCTCACTAGCGGGGGGGGCTGCCAAAAACATTCAGTACTTC,CASSSLAGGAAKNIQYF
TRBV7-6,few,TRBJ1-1,-,TGTGCCAGCAGCCAGGACAGTAACACTGAAGCTTTCTTT,CASSQDSNTEAFF
TRBV18,-,TRBJ2-1,TRBD2,TGTGCCAGCTCACCACAAAGCGGGGGCGGCAATGAGCAGTTCTTC,CASSPQSGGGNEQFF
TRBV4-3,-,TRBJ2-2,-,TGCGCCAGCAGCCAAAACGGGGGGCGAGACACCGGGGAGCTGTTTTTT,CASSQNGGRDTGELFF
TRBV6-5,once,TRBJ1-4,TRBD1,TGTGCCAGCAGTTACCTCGGACAGGGCGGAGAGAAACTGTTTTTT,CASSYLGQGGEKLFF